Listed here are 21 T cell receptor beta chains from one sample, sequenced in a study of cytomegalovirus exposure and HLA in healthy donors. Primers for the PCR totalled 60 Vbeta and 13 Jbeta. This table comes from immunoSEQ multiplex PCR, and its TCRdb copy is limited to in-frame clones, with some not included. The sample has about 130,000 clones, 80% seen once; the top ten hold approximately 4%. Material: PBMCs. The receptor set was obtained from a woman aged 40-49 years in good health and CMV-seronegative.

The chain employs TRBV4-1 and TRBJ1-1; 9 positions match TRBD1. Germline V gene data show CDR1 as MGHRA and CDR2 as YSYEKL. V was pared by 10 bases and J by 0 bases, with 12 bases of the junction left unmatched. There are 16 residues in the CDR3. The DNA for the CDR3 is TGCGCCACCAAGAGGGGGACAGGGATAATGAACACTGAAGCTTTCTTT. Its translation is CATKRGTGIMNTEAFF.

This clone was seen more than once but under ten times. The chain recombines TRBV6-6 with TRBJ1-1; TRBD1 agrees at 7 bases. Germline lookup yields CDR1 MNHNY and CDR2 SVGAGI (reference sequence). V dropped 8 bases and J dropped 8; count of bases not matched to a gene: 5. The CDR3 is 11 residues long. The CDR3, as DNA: TGTGCCAGCGGGATGACAGGGGAAGCTTTCTTT. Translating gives CASGMTGEAFF.

The CDR3 bases are TGTGCCAGCAGTCTGATAGCGGGACGCACAGATACGCAGTATTTT. Translating it yields CASSLIAGRTDTQYF. J is TRBJ2-3 and V is TRBV7-9; 8 positions agree with TRBD2. The V segment lost 6 bases and the J segment 1 base; nucleotides outside the gene matches: 6. Germline values: CDR1 SEHNR, CDR2 FQNEAQ (reference sequence). This CDR3 contains 15 residues.

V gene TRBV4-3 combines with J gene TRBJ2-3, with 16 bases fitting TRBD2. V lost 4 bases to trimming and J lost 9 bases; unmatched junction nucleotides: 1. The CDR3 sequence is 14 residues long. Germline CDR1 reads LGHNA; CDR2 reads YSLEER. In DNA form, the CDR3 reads TGCGCCAGCAGCCTGGGACTAGCGGGGGGGACGCAGTATTTT. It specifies CASSLGLAGGTQYF.

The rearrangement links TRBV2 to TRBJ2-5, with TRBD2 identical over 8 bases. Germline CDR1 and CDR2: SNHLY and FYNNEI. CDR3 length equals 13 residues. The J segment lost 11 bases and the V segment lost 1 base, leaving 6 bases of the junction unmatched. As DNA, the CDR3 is TGTGCCAGCAGTGAAGAGGCGGGGGGAGAGCAGTACTTC. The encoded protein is CASSEEAGGEQYF.

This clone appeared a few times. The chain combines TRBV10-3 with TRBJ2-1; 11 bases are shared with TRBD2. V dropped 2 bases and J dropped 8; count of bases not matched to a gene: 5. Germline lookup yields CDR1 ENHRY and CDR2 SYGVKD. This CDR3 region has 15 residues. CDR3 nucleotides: TGTGCCATCAGTGAGACTAGCGGGGGATTGGATGAGCAGTTCTTC. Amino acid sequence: CAISETSGGLDEQFF.

CDR3 sequence: CASSPGPAGSFF. CDR3 coding DNA: TGTGCCAGCAGTCCAGGGCCCGCGGGGTCTTTCTTT. The J gene is TRBJ1-1, the V gene TRBV28, with a weak D call TRBD1 (5 bases). This CDR3 region has 12 residues. Germline CDR1 is MDHEN and CDR2 is SYDVKM. Trimming cost V 5 bases and J 12 bases, with 16 bases left between them.

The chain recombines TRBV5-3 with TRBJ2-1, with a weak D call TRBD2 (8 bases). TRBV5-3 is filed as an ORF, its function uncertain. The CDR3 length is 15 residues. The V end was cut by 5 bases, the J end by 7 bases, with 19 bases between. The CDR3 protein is CARSIGGGGWNEQFF. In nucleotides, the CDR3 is TGTGCCAGAAGTATAGGGGGCGGGGGGTGGAATGAGCAGTTCTTC.

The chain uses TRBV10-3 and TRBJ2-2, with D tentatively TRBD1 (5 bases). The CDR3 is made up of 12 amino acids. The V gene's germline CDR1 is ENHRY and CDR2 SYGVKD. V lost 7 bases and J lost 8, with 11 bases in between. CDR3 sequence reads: CAIMGLPGELFF. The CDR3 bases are TGTGCCATCATGGGGCTCCCGGGGGAGCTGTTTTTT.

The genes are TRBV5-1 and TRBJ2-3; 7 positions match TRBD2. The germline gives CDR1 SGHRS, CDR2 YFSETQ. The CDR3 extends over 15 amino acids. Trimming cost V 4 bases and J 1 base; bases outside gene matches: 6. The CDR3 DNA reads TGCGCCAGCAGCCTAACTAGCGCCGGCACAGATACGCAGTATTTT. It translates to CASSLTSAGTDTQYF.

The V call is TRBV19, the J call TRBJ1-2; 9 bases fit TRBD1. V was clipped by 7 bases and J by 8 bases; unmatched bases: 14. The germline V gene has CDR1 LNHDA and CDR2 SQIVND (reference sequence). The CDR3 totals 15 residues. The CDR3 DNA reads TGTGCCAGTACTCCTCAAATAGGGACAGGGCGCGGCTACACCTTC. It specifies CASTPQIGTGRGYTF.

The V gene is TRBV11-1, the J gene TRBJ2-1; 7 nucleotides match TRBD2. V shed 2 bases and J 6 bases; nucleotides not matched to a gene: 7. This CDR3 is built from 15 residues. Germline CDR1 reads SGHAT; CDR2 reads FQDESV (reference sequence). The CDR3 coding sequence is TGTGCCAGCAGCTTATACGAAACGGGGGGCAATGAGCAGTTCTTC. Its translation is CASSLYETGGNEQFF. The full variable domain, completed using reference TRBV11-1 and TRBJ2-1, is EAEVAQSPRYKITEKSQAVAFWCDPISGHATLYWYRQILGQGPELLVQFQDESVVDDSQLPKDRFSAERLKGVDSTLKIQPAELGDSAMYLCASSLYETGGNEQFFGPGTRLTVL.

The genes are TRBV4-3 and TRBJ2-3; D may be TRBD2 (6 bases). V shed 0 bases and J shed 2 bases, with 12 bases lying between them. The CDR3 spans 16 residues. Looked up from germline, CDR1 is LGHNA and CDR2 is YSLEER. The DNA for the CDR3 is TGCGCCAGCAGCCAAGATCGGGGAGGAAACACAGATACGCAGTATTTT. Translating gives CASSQDRGGNTDTQYF.

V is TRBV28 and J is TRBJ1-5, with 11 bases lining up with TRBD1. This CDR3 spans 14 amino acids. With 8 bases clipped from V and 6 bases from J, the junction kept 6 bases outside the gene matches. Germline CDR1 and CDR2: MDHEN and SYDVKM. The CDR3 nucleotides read TGTGCCAGCGCCGGGACAGGGGGAGGTCAGCCCCAGCATTTT. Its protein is CASAGTGGGQPQHF.

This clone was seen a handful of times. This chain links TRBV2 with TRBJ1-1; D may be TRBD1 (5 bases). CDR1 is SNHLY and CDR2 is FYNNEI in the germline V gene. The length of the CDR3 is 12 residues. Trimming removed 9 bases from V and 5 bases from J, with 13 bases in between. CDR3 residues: CASNGGRTEAFF. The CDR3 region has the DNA TGTGCCAGTAACGGGGGTAGAACTGAAGCTTTCTTT.

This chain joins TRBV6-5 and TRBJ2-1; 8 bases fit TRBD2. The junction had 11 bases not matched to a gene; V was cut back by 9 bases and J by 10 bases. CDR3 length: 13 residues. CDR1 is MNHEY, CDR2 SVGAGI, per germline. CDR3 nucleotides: TGTGCCAGAATTCCGGGACTAGATACGGAGCAGTTCTTC. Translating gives CARIPGLDTEQFF.

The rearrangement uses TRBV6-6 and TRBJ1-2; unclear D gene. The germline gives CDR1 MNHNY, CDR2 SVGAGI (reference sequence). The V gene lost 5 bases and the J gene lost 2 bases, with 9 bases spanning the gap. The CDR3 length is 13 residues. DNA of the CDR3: TGTGCCAGCAGTCCACTAGGCAACTATGGCTACACCTTC. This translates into CASSPLGNYGYTF.

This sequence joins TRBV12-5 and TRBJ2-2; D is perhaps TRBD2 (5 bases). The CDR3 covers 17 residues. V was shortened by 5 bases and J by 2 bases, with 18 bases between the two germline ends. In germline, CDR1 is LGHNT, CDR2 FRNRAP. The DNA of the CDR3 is TGTGCTAGTGGTACCCCCTTGTTGGGGAGCAACACCGGGGAGCTGTTTTTT. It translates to CASGTPLLGSNTGELFF.

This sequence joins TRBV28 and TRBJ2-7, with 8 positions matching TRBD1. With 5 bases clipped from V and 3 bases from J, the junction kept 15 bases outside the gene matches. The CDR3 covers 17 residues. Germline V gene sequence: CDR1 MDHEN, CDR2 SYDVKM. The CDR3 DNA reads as TGTGCCAGCAGTAAAAAACAGGGGGAATATTTGATCTACGAGCAGTACTTC. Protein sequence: CASSKKQGEYLIYEQYF.

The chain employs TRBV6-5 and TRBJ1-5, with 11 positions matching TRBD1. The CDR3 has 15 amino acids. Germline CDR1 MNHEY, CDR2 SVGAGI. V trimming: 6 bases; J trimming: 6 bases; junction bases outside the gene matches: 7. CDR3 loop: CASSGQGAGGQPQHF. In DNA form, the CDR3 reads TGTGCCAGCAGCGGACAGGGGGCTGGTGGTCAGCCCCAGCATTTT.

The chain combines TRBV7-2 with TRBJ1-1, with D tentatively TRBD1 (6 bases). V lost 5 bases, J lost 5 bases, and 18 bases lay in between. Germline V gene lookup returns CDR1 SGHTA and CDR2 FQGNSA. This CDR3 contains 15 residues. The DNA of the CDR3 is TGTGCCAGCAGCCGGGACAACCGACGTGGTACTGAAGCTTTCTTT. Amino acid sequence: CASSRDNRRGTEAFF.